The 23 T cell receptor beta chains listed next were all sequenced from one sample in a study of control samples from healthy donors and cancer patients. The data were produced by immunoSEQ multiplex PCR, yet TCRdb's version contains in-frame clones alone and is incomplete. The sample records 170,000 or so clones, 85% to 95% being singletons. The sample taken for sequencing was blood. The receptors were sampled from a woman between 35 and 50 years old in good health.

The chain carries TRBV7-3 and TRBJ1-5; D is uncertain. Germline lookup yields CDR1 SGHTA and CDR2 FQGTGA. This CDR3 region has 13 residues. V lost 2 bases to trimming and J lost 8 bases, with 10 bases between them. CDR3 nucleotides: TGTGCCAGCAGCTTAGAGAGGGTGAAGCCCCAGCATTTT. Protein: CASSLERVKPQHF.

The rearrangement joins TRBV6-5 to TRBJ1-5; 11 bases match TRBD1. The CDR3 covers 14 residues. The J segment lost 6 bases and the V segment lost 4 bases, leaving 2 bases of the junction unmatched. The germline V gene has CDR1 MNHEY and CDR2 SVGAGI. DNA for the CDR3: TGTGCCAGCAGTTGGGACAGGGGGACTCAGCCCCAGCATTTT. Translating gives CASSWDRGTQPQHF.

CDR3 amino acids: CASSYLGEQYF. The CDR3 DNA reads as TGTGCCAGCAGTTATTTGGGGGAGCAGTACTTC. The chain recombines TRBV6-5 with TRBJ2-7; D not certain. The CDR3 is 11 residues long. CDR1 MNHEY and CDR2 SVGAGI come from the germline V gene. V shed 3 bases and J shed 7 bases, with 7 bases lying between them.

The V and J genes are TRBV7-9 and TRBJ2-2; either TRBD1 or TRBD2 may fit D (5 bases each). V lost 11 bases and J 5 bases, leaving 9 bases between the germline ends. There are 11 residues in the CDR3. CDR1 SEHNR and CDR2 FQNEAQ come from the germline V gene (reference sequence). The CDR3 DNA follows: TGTGCCTCGGGACGAACCGGGGAGCTGTTTTTT. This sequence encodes CASGRTGELFF.

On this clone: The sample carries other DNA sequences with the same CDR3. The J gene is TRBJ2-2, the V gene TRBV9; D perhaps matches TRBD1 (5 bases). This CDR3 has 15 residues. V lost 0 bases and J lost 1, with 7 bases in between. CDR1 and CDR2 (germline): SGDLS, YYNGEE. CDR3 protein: CASSVGQRNTGELFF. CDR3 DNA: TGTGCCAGCAGCGTAGGACAGAGGAACACCGGGGAGCTGTTTTTT.

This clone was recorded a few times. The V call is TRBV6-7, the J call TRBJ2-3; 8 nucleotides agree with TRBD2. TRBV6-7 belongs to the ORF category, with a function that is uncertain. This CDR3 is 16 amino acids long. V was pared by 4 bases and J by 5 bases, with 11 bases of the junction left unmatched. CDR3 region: CASSCEAGVGVDTQYF. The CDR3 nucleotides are TGTGCCAGCAGTTGCGAAGCGGGAGTAGGAGTAGATACGCAGTATTTT.

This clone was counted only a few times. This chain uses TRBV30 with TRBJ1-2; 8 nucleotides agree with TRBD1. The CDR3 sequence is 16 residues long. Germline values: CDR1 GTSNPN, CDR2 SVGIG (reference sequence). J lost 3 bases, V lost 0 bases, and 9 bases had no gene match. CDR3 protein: CAWSVLGLDRDYGYTF. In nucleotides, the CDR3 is TGTGCCTGGAGTGTACTTGGACTGGACAGGGACTATGGCTACACCTTC.

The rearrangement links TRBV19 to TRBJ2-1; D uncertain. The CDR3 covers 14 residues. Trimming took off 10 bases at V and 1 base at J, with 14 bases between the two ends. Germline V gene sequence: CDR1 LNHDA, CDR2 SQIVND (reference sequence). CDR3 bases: TGTGCCACTTCGGTCATCGGTTCCTACAATGAGCAGTTCTTC. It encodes CATSVIGSYNEQFF.

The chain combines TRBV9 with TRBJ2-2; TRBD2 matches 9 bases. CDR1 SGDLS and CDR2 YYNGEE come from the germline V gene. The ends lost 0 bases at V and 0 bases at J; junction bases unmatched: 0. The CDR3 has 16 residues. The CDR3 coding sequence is TGTGCCAGCAGCGTAGGACTAGCGGCGAACACCGGGGAGCTGTTTTTT. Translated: CASSVGLAANTGELFF.

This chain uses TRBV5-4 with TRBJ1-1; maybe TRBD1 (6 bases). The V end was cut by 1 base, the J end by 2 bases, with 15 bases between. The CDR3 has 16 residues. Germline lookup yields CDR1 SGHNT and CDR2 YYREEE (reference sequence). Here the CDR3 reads CASSLILSGANTEAFF. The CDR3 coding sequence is TGTGCCAGCAGCTTGATTCTTTCGGGGGCCAACACTGAAGCTTTCTTT.

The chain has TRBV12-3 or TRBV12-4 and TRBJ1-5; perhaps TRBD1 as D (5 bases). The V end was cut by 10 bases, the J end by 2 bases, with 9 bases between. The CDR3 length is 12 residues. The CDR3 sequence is CATQGGNQPQHF. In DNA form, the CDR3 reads TGTGCCACTCAGGGAGGCAATCAGCCCCAGCATTTT.

The CDR3: CASSVGLSGNQPQHF. The CDR3, as DNA: TGTGCCAGCAGCGTAGGTCTCAGCGGCAATCAGCCCCAGCATTTT. The chain employs TRBV9 and TRBJ1-5; D unresolved. Germline V gives CDR1 SGDLS, CDR2 YYNGEE. This CDR3 spans 15 amino acids. The V end lost 0 bases, the J end lost 2 bases, and 9 bases lay between the germline ends.

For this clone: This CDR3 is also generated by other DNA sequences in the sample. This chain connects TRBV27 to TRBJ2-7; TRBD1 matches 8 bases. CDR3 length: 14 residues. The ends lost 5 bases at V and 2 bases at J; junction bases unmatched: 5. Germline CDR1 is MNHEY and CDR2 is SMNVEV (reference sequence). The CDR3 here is CASSLRTGTYEQYF. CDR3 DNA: TGTGCCAGCAGTCTACGGACAGGGACCTACGAGCAGTACTTC.

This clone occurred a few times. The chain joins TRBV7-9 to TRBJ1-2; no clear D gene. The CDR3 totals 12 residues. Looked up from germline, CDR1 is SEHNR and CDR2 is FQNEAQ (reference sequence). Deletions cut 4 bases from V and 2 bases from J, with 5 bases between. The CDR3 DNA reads TGTGCCAGCAGCTCCAGCAACTATGGCTACACCTTC. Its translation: CASSSSNYGYTF.

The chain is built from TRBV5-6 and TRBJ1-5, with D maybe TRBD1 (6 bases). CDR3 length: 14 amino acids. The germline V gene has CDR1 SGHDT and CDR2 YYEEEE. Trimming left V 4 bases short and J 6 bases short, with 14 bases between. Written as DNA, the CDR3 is TGTGCCAGCAGCCAGTACAGGGTTGGTCAGCCCCAGCATTTT. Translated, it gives CASSQYRVGQPQHF. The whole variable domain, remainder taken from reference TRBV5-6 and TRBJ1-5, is DAGVTQSPTHLIKTRGQQVTLRCSPKSGHDTVSWYQQALGQGPQFIFQYYEEEERQRGNFPDRFSGHQFPNYSSELNVNALLLGDSALYLCASSQYRVGQPQHFGDGTRLSIL.

In nucleotides, the CDR3 is TGTGCCAGCAGCGTAGAAGGCATAGGCTACACCTTC. Encoded protein: CASSVEGIGYTF. This chain links TRBV9 with TRBJ1-2; the D is unclear. Trimming shortened V by 0 bases and J by 8 bases, and 8 bases separated the two germline ends. CDR3 length: 12 amino acids. CDR1 is SGDLS, CDR2 YYNGEE, per germline.

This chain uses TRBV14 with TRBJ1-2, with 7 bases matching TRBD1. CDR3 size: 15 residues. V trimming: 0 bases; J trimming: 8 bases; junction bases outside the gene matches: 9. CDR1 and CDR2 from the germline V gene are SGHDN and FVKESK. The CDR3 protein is CASSQELRGRTGYTF. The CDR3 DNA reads TGTGCCAGCAGCCAAGAATTGAGGGGGCGGACCGGCTACACCTTC.

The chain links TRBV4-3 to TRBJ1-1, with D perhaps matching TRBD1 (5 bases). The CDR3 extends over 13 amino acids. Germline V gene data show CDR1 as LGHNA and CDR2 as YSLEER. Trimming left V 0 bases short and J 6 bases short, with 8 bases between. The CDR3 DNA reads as TGCGCCAGCAGCCAAGAACTGGGGGCTGAAGCTTTCTTT. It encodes CASSQELGAEAFF.

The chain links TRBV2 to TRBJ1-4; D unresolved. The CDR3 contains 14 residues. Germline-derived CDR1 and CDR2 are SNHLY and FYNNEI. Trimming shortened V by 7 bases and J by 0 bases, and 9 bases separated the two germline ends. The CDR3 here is CASKRGTTNEKLFF. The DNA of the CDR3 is TGTGCCAGCAAGCGGGGAACAACTAATGAAAAACTGTTTTTT.

The CDR3: CASSYRGQYRETQYF. CDR3 sequence (DNA): TGTGCCAGCAGCTACCGAGGACAGTACAGAGAGACCCAGTACTTC. The V gene is TRBV5-4, the J gene TRBJ2-5; the D gene is possibly TRBD1 (6 bases). Trimming stripped 3 bases from V and 4 bases from J, with 16 bases between. The CDR3 totals 15 residues. Germline V gene data show CDR1 as SGHNT and CDR2 as YYREEE (reference sequence).

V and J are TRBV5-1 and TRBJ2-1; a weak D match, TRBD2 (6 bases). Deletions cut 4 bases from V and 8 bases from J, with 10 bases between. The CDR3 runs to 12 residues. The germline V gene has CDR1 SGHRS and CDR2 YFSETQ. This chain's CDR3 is CASSRLVDEQFF. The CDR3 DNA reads TGCGCCAGCAGCCGACTAGTCGATGAGCAGTTCTTC.

The CDR3 loop is CASSQDRVLAGGFSYEQYF. The CDR3 DNA follows: TGCGCCAGCAGCCAAGATCGGGTTCTAGCGGGGGGATTCTCCTACGAGCAGTACTTC. The chain employs TRBV4-3 and TRBJ2-7, with 11 bases identical to TRBD2. CDR3 length: 19 residues. Germline V gives CDR1 LGHNA, CDR2 YSLEER. J lost 0 bases, V lost 0 bases, and 10 bases had no gene match.

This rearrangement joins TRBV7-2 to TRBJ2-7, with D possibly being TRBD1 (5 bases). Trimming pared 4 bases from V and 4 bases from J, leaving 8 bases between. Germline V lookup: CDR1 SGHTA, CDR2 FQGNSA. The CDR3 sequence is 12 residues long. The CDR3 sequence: CASSSKGYEQYF. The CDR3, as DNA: TGTGCCAGCAGCTCAAAGGGGTACGAGCAGTACTTC.